The 10 T cell receptor beta chains below come from one sample, sequenced in a study of CD8 T cells in Susac syndrome. Reverse transcription of about 0.45 to 1 ug RNA was performed with random hexamers. TCRdb passed the immunoSEQ multiplex PCR reads through MiXCR, listing each CDR3 protein once. The sample consists of more than 150,000 distinct CDR3 sequences, approximately 95% of them appearing once. Specimen: CD4+ T cells from PBMCs. Every receptor here comes from a human donor with Susac syndrome.

The rearrangement links TRBV29-1 to TRBJ1-1; 8 positions match TRBD1. Germline CDR1 SQVTM, CDR2 ANQGSEA. The CDR3 is 13 amino acids. V gave up 6 bases and J gave up 1 base; unmatched junction bases: 4. The CDR3 nucleotides are TGCAGCGTGAACAGGGGGGGGAACACTGAAGCTTTCTTT. Amino acid sequence: CSVNRGGNTEAFF.

The V call is TRBV29-1, the J call TRBJ1-2, with D maybe TRBD1 (6 bases). Germline assignment: CDR1 SQVTM and CDR2 ANQGSEA. The CDR3 contains 13 residues. With 0 bases removed from V and 8 bases from J, the gap between germline ends came to 13 bases. The chain's CDR3 is CSVEDLPGVGYTF. The CDR3, as DNA: TGCAGCGTTGAAGATCTTCCAGGGGTAGGCTACACCTTC.

The chain couples TRBV14 to TRBJ2-1; 9 bases fit TRBD1. CDR3 size: 18 residues. CDR1 and CDR2 (germline): SGHDN, FVKESK. V dropped 4 bases and J dropped 4; count of bases not matched to a gene: 14. In DNA, the CDR3 is TGTGCCAGCAGCCTTAGCCAAACACAGGGGGCGTGGTACAATGAGCAGTTCTTC. This sequence encodes CASSLSQTQGAWYNEQFF.

The chain has TRBV4-3 and TRBJ1-2; 12 bases agree with TRBD1. The germline gives CDR1 LGHNA, CDR2 YSLEER. The CDR3 has 16 residues. V lost 3 bases and J lost 5; bases outside the gene matches: 7. CDR3 nucleotides: TGCGCCAGCAGCCAGGGGACAGGGGGCGTCTCATATGGCTACACCTTC. Its protein is CASSQGTGGVSYGYTF.

V and J are TRBV14 and TRBJ2-3; D gene ambiguous. CDR1 is SGHDN, CDR2 FVKESK, per germline. V gave up 2 bases and J gave up 4 bases, with 4 bases separating them. This CDR3 has 12 amino acids. CDR3 in DNA: TGTGCCAGCAGCCAAATCCCAGATACGCAGTATTTT. Translating gives CASSQIPDTQYF.

The chain couples TRBV20-1 to TRBJ1-5; D gene unclear. This CDR3 has 14 amino acids. CDR1 is DFQATT, CDR2 SNEGSKA, per germline (reference sequence). Trimming cost V 6 bases and J 0 bases, with 12 bases left between them. CDR3 in amino acids: CSAGGGYSNQPQHF. The CDR3 DNA follows: TGCAGTGCGGGAGGAGGGTATAGCAATCAGCCCCAGCATTTT.

V usage is TRBV4-2 and J usage is TRBJ2-7, with D unclear. The V and J ends lost 4 bases and 7 bases respectively, with 20 bases between them. Germline V CDR1 and CDR2: LGHNA, YNFKEQ. This CDR3 spans 15 amino acids. The CDR3 spells CASSLEIGTATEQYF. CDR3 coding DNA: TGTGCCAGCAGCCTAGAAATTGGCACCGCTACTGAGCAGTACTTC.

This chain uses TRBV9 with TRBJ2-7; TRBD2 matches at 7 bases. The CDR3 totals 13 residues. Per germline, CDR1 SGDLS and CDR2 YYNGEE. Trimming cost V 3 bases and J 7 bases; bases outside gene matches: 7. CDR3 protein: CASSAQGGSEQYF. The CDR3 DNA reads TGTGCCAGCAGCGCCCAGGGAGGGTCTGAGCAGTACTTC.

The CDR3 spells CASSPNGVGEQYF. In DNA, the CDR3 is TGTGCCAGCAGCCCGAACGGGGTAGGCGAGCAGTACTTC. The V and J genes are TRBV2 and TRBJ2-7; D possibly corresponds to TRBD2 (5 bases). This CDR3 comprises 13 residues. The V gene lost 6 bases and the J gene lost 6 bases, with 15 bases spanning the gap. Germline V gives CDR1 SNHLY, CDR2 FYNNEI.

This clonotype appeared a single time. The rearrangement uses TRBV12-3 or TRBV12-4 and TRBJ2-7, with D maybe TRBD2 (6 bases). Trimming stripped 3 bases from V and 2 bases from J, with 11 bases between. This CDR3 has 14 residues. Here the CDR3 reads CASSFGTGAYEQYF. Here the CDR3 DNA reads TGTGCCAGCAGTTTCGGTACGGGAGCCTACGAGCAGTACTTC.